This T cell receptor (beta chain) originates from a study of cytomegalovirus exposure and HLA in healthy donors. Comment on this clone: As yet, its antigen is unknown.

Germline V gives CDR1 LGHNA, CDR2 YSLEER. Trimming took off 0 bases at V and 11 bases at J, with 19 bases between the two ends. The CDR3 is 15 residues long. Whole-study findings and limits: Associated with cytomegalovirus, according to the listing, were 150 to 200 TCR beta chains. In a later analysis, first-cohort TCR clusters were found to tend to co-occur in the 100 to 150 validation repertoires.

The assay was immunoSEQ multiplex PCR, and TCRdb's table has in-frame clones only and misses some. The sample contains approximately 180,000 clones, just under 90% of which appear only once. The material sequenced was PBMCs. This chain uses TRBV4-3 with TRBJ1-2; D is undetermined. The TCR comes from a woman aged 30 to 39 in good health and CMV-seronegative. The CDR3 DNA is TGCGCCAGCAGCCAAGATTTGGGCAGCCCGGAAGGTTACACCTTC. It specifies CASSQDLGSPEGYTF.